These 25 T cell receptor beta chains share one sample of origin, sequenced in a study of cytotoxic CD8 clonotypes in ibrutinib-treated CLL. The protocol was immunoSEQ multiplex PCR, while the TCRdb copy is restricted to in-frame clones and leaves out a portion. Of 250,000 to 350,000 clones listed, approximately 76% are singletons. The material sequenced was PBMCs, taken at disease progression, from a patient treated with ibrutinib. All receptors derive from a human donor with chronic lymphocytic leukemia.

CDR3 in DNA: TGTGCCAGCAGCTTAGACTCTCCAGGGACCTACGAGCAGTACTTC. Its translation is CASSLDSPGTYEQYF. The J gene is TRBJ2-7, the V gene TRBV7-6; perhaps TRBD1 as D (5 bases). The V end lost 1 base, the J end lost 2 bases, and 12 bases lay between the germline ends. Looked up from germline, CDR1 is SGHVS and CDR2 is FNYEAQ. The CDR3 covers 15 residues.

The V gene is TRBV5-1, the J gene TRBJ2-3; 8 bases are shared with TRBD1. Germline CDR1 is SGHRS and CDR2 is YFSETQ. This CDR3 is built from 14 residues. Trimming at V came to 4 bases and at J to 6 bases, leaving 7 bases not matched to a gene. The CDR3 DNA reads as TGCGCCAGCAGCGCCCACAGGGGGGCGGATACGCAGTATTTT. Residues: CASSAHRGADTQYF.

CDR3: CASSTPSGGRTEAFF. In DNA, the CDR3 is TGCGCCAGCAGTACACCCTCAGGGGGGCGAACTGAAGCTTTCTTT. This rearrangement joins TRBV10-1 to TRBJ1-1; 7 bases agree with TRBD1. Looked up from germline, CDR1 is WNHNN and CDR2 is SYGVQD (reference sequence). J gave up 5 bases and V 5 bases, and 11 bases lay outside the gene matches. This CDR3 contains 15 residues.

This clone was seen more than once but under ten times. This chain connects TRBV18 to TRBJ2-2, with D hard to call. Germline V CDR1 and CDR2: KGHSH, LQKENI. The CDR3 runs to 14 residues. V lost 3 bases to trimming and J lost 0 bases, with 5 bases between them. The DNA for the CDR3 is TGTGCCAGCTCACCCTACACGAACACCGGGGAGCTGTTTTTT. Its protein is CASSPYTNTGELFF.

The chain links TRBV7-9 to TRBJ2-1; 7 positions agree with TRBD2. V was pared by 3 bases and J by 9 bases, with 11 bases of the junction left unmatched. Germline V gives CDR1 SEHNR, CDR2 FQNEAQ (reference sequence). The CDR3 covers 15 residues. The CDR3, as DNA: TGTGCCAGCAGCTTTCCCCCTGGGGGGGGGAGTGAGCAGTTCTTC. Translating gives CASSFPPGGGSEQFF.

V usage is TRBV4-3 and J usage is TRBJ2-7; 9 positions agree with TRBD1. CDR1 LGHNA and CDR2 YSLEER come from the germline V gene. This CDR3 has 16 amino acids. V shed 2 bases, J shed 3 bases, and the junction held 8 bases outside the gene matches. The chain's CDR3 is CASSQLPGTGNYEQYF. For the CDR3, the DNA is TGCGCCAGCAGCCAACTACCCGGGACAGGGAACTACGAGCAGTACTTC.

The gene calls are TRBV9 and TRBJ2-7, with TRBD1 identical over 7 bases. V lost 0 bases and J lost 6; bases outside the gene matches: 6. CDR1 is SGDLS and CDR2 is YYNGEE in the germline V gene. The CDR3 sequence is 14 residues long. Here the CDR3 reads CASSVVTGDSEQYF. The CDR3 nucleotides read TGTGCCAGCAGCGTAGTTACAGGGGATTCCGAGCAGTACTTC. Together with reference TRBV9 and TRBJ2-7, the CDR3 gives the full variable domain: DSGVTQTPKHLITATGQRVTLRCSPRSGDLSVYWYQQSLDQGLQFLIQYYNGEERAKGNILERFSAQQFPDLHSELNLSSLELGDSALYFCASSVVTGDSEQYFGPGTRLTVT.

This chain uses TRBV10-3 with TRBJ2-7; 16 bases fit TRBD2. V lost 3 bases to trimming and J lost 5 bases; unmatched junction nucleotides: 16. This CDR3 is built from 20 residues. Germline V CDR1 and CDR2: ENHRY, SYGVKD. The CDR3 DNA is TGTGCCATCAGTGAAAGACCCGGGACTAGCGGGAGGGCGGTACTAGACGAGCAGTACTTC. It encodes CAISERPGTSGRAVLDEQYF.

V usage is TRBV6-9 and J usage is TRBJ2-1; no clear D. V dropped 6 bases and J dropped 7 bases, with 22 bases sitting between them. Germline V gene data show CDR1 as MNHGY and CDR2 as SVAAGI. There are 16 residues in the CDR3. CDR3 nucleotide sequence: TGTGCCAGCAGCCGAGCCGGGTGTCTGGTTAGGAATGAGCAGTTCTTC. It yields the protein CASSRAGCLVRNEQFF.

This clone was seen many times. The chain uses TRBV6-6 and TRBJ2-1; D remains ambiguous. CDR1 and CDR2 (germline): MNHNY, SVGAGI (reference sequence). Trimming stripped 6 bases from V and 0 bases from J, with 9 bases between. This CDR3 is built from 14 residues. CDR3 nucleotides: TGTGCCAGCAGCCGCGACGTCTCCTACAATGAGCAGTTCTTC. Its protein is CASSRDVSYNEQFF.

This clone turned up a few times. The rearrangement links TRBV4-3 to TRBJ2-7; D is perhaps TRBD1 (6 bases). The CDR3 runs 15 residues. Trimming removed 2 bases from V and 2 bases from J, with 13 bases in between. In germline, CDR1 is LGHNA, CDR2 YSLEER. DNA of the CDR3: TGCGCCAGCAGCCAACAACTCAGGGGTGCCTACGAGCAGTACTTC. Translating gives CASSQQLRGAYEQYF.

This chain uses TRBV5-1 with TRBJ1-1; unclear D gene. The V gene lost 1 base and the J gene lost 3 bases, with 7 bases spanning the gap. The CDR3 is 13 amino acids. The V gene's germline CDR1 is SGHRS and CDR2 YFSETQ. This CDR3 reads CASSLFGDTEAFF. For the CDR3, the DNA is TGCGCCAGCAGCTTGTTCGGGGACACTGAAGCTTTCTTT.

This clone was counted only a few times. The chain carries TRBV27 and TRBJ2-2; D is perhaps TRBD1 (5 bases). The germline V and J ends were trimmed by 3 bases and 4 bases, with 15 bases remaining between them. CDR3 length: 16 residues. Per the germline V gene, CDR1 is MNHEY and CDR2 is SMNVEV (reference sequence). CDR3 nucleotide sequence: TGTGCCAGCAGTTTGACACAGGTCCTCGGCACCGGGGAGCTGTTTTTT. Translated, it gives CASSLTQVLGTGELFF.

The V call is TRBV15, the J call TRBJ1-5; D is perhaps TRBD1 (5 bases). Germline lookup yields CDR1 LNHNV and CDR2 YYDKDF (reference sequence). Trimming pared 0 bases from V and 5 bases from J, leaving 8 bases between. The CDR3 runs 14 residues. This chain's CDR3 is CATSRDQGHQPQHF. Written as DNA, the CDR3 is TGTGCCACCAGCAGAGACCAGGGCCATCAGCCCCAGCATTTT.

The rearrangement uses TRBV19 and TRBJ2-1, with 8 nucleotides matching TRBD2. After removal of 4 bases from V and 1 base from J, the junction contained 6 bases not matched to a gene. Germline-derived CDR1 and CDR2 are LNHDA and SQIVND (reference sequence). The CDR3 consists of 16 residues. The CDR3 region has the DNA TGTGCCAGTAGTAGACAGCGGGGGAATTCCTACAATGAGCAGTTCTTC. Translating gives CASSRQRGNSYNEQFF.

V is TRBV11-2 and J is TRBJ2-7; possible D gene TRBD2, 7 bases. Between the trimmed V and J ends, which lost 7 bases and 2 bases, there was a span of 30 bases. The CDR3 is 19 amino acids. Germline V gene data show CDR1 as SGHAT and CDR2 as FQNNGV. The CDR3 loop reads CASILAPPWGGTPPYEQYF. CDR3 in DNA: TGTGCCAGCATCCTAGCTCCACCATGGGGGGGGACACCTCCCTACGAGCAGTACTTC.

This chain links TRBV10-1 with TRBJ1-2; D not resolved. Germline CDR1 and CDR2: WNHNN and SYGVQD (reference sequence). Trimming left V 5 bases short and J 2 bases short, with 9 bases between. CDR3 size: 13 residues. The CDR3 is CASSPLRNYGYTF. The CDR3 coding sequence is TGCGCCAGCAGTCCACTCAGAAACTATGGCTACACCTTC.

J is TRBJ2-1 and V is TRBV6-6, with D uncertain. The CDR3 is 11 residues long. Germline lookup yields CDR1 MNHNY and CDR2 SVGAGI (reference sequence). V dropped 5 bases and J dropped 10 bases, with 9 bases sitting between them. For the CDR3, the DNA is TGTGCCAGCAGTCCGCGACAAGAGCAGTTCTTC. Its translation is CASSPRQEQFF.

The chain couples TRBV29-1 to TRBJ2-5; 9 bases are a match to TRBD1. The V gene's germline CDR1 is SQVTM and CDR2 ANQGSEA. The CDR3 totals 13 residues. The V segment lost 5 bases and the J segment 5 bases; nucleotides outside the gene matches: 6. The CDR3 here is CSVKTGGAETQYF. In nucleotides, the CDR3 is TGCAGCGTTAAAACAGGGGGCGCGGAGACCCAGTACTTC. Supplemented by reference TRBV29-1 and TRBJ2-5, the full variable domain reads SAVISQKPSRDICQRGTSLTIQCQVDSQVTMMFWYRQQPGQSLTLIATANQGSEATYESGFVIDKFPISRPNLTFSTLTVSNMSPEDSSIYLCSVKTGGAETQYFGPGTRLLVL.

The rearrangement links TRBV28 to TRBJ2-7, with a possible D match to TRBD1 (6 bases). Per germline, CDR1 MDHEN and CDR2 SYDVKM. V shed 3 bases and J shed 3 bases, with 9 bases lying between them. The length of the CDR3 is 13 residues. This CDR3 is CASSLTGSYEQYF. In nucleotides, the CDR3 is TGTGCCAGCAGTTTGACAGGCAGCTACGAGCAGTACTTC.

The chain has TRBV7-3 and TRBJ2-3, with a tentative D call TRBD2 (5 bases). The CDR3 is 15 residues long. Trimming removed 5 bases from V and 6 bases from J, with 18 bases in between. Germline lookup yields CDR1 SGHTA and CDR2 FQGTGA. Here the CDR3 DNA reads TGTGCCAGCAGCCGATCGAGCGGAGTGGGGGATACGCAGTATTTT. Translating it yields CASSRSSGVGDTQYF.

The chain carries TRBV7-2 and TRBJ2-7, with TRBD2 matching over 10 bases. This CDR3 comprises 15 residues. The ends lost 5 bases at V and 6 bases at J; junction bases unmatched: 10. Germline lookup yields CDR1 SGHTA and CDR2 FQGNSA. The CDR3 reads CASSQSRASGGEQYF. The CDR3 nucleotides read TGTGCCAGCAGCCAGTCCCGGGCTAGCGGGGGCGAGCAGTACTTC. Using reference TRBV7-2 and TRBJ2-7 for the parts outside the CDR3, the full variable domain is GAGVSQSPSNKVTEKGKDVELRCDPISGHTALYWYRQSLGQGLEFLIYFQGNSAPDKSGLPSDRFSAERTGGSVSTLTIQRTQQEDSAVYLCASSQSRASGGEQYFGPGTRLTVT.

Here the CDR3 DNA reads TGTGCCAGCAGCCGCCGGACTAGCGGAAAGGCGGGGGAGACCCAGTACTTC. It codes for CASSRRTSGKAGETQYF. This rearrangement joins TRBV11-2 to TRBJ2-5; 10 bases are shared with TRBD2. Losses at the gene ends were 5 bases for V and 5 bases for J; bases not matched to a gene: 14. This CDR3 region has 17 residues. Germline CDR1 reads SGHAT; CDR2 reads FQNNGV.

The chain recombines TRBV7-3 with TRBJ2-7; maybe TRBD1 (5 bases). V was cut by 0 bases and J by 7 bases, with 10 bases left in between. From germline, CDR1 is SGHTA and CDR2 FQGTGA. The CDR3 covers 13 residues. The CDR3 DNA reads as TGTGCCAGCAGCTTAACAGGGGCTCGGGAGCAGTACTTC. Translated, it gives CASSLTGAREQYF.

This clone was counted only a few times. V usage is TRBV7-2 and J usage is TRBJ1-5, with 8 nucleotides matching TRBD1. Trimming cost V 2 bases and J 6 bases; bases outside gene matches: 6. CDR1 and CDR2 from the germline V gene are SGHTA and FQGNSA. The CDR3 has 15 amino acids. CDR3 DNA sequence: TGTGCCAGCAGCTTAACAGGACAGGGTCTTCAGCCCCAGCATTTT. Translating gives CASSLTGQGLQPQHF.